A selection of T cell receptor beta chains follows, all from one sample in a study of graft-versus-host responses after intestinal transplantation. The repertoire was sequenced with immunoSEQ multiplex PCR; TCRdb's copy has only in-frame clones and lacks some. The table has about 88,000 clones, approximately 94% seen once; the top ten hold over 0.15%. No antigen is known for these receptors. The input for sequencing was unstimulated CD4+ T cells sorted from spleen or lymph node cells, taken before transplant. The receptors come from a human donor who was the organ donor for an intestinal transplant. The CDR3 runs from the conserved cysteine through the conserved F or W. The D gene is left open where the match is weak. Clone size is stated in some rows and not others, as once, few, many or a class when expanded.

len | j_gene | abundance | d_gene | v_gene | CDR3aa | CDR3nt
15 | TRBJ2-7 | once | TRBD1 | TRBV5-6 | CASSSGQLPTYEQYF | TGTGCCAGCAGCTCGGGACAGCTGCCCACCTACGAGCAGTACTTC
12 | TRBJ2-3 | . | . | TRBV5-1 | CASGPVTDTQYF | TGCGCCAGCGGGCCCGTCACAGATACGCAGTATTTT
18 | TRBJ2-5 | once | TRBD2 | TRBV11-2 | CASSLDQVSSGGYETQYF | TGTGCCAGCAGCTTAGATCAGGTTTCTAGCGGGGGGTATGAGACCCAGTACTTC
15 | TRBJ2-1 | . | TRBD1 | TRBV18 | CASSPGQGGYNEQFF | TGTGCCAGCTCTCCAGGACAGGGGGGTTACAATGAGCAGTTCTTC
16 | TRBJ2-1 | once | TRBD1 | TRBV27 | CASSSVRGLSYNEQFF | TGTGCCAGCAGTTCCGTGAGGGGGCTTTCCTACAATGAGCAGTTCTTC
14 | TRBJ1-1 | . | . | TRBV5-1 | CASSSGSVARGAFF | TGCGCCAGCAGCAGCGGGAGTGTGGCTCGAGGAGCTTTCTTT
12 | TRBJ2-1 | . | . | TRBV30 | CAWSMRGVMQFF | TGTGCCTGGAGTATGAGGGGAGTGATGCAGTTCTTC
13 | TRBJ1-2 | . | . | TRBV4-1 | CASSQVGSYGYTF | TGCGCCAGCAGCCAAGTAGGCTCCTATGGCTACACCTTC
10 | TRBJ1-2 | . | . | TRBV5-1 | CASYRDGYTF | TGCGCCAGCTATCGGGATGGCTACACCTTC
13 | TRBJ2-5 | . | . | TRBV15 | CATAGQLQETQYF | TGTGCCACCGCCGGACAGCTACAAGAGACCCAGTACTTC
15 | TRBJ1-6 | . | TRBD1 | TRBV5-6 | CASTQDRGYNSPLHF | TGTGCCAGCACCCAGGACAGGGGATATAATTCACCCCTCCACTTT
14 | TRBJ1-1 | . | . | TRBV7-8 | CASIIGLVGTEAFF | TGTGCCAGCATCATAGGGTTGGTGGGCACTGAAGCTTTCTTT
17 | TRBJ1-5 | few | . | TRBV19 | CASISSRAGTENQPQHF | TGTGCCAGTATCTCCTCTCGAGCCGGGACCGAAAATCAGCCCCAGCATTTT
14 | TRBJ1-1 | . | . | TRBV6-5 | CASSYPTGNTEAFF | TGTGCCAGCAGTTACCCGACAGGTAACACTGAAGCTTTCTTT
14 | TRBJ2-3 | . | . | TRBV29-1 | CSVVSGSSTDTQYF | TGCAGCGTTGTTTCAGGGAGCTCCACAGATACGCAGTATTTT
17 | TRBJ1-1 | . | . | TRBV19 | CASSIDLFKGMNTEAFF | TGTGCCAGTAGTATAGATCTCTTTAAGGGGATGAACACTGAAGCTTTCTTT
13 | TRBJ2-7 | . | . | TRBV6-1 | CASSEQRGGEQYF | TGTGCCAGCAGTGAACAGAGGGGGGGTGAGCAGTACTTC
14 | TRBJ1-1 | . | . | TRBV5-5 | CASSGSPGATEAFF | TGTGCCAGCAGCGGATCCCCGGGGGCCACTGAAGCTTTCTTT
13 | TRBJ1-2 | . | . | TRBV4-1 | CASSQGGYEGYTF | TGCGCCAGCAGCCAAGGTGGTTACGAGGGCTACACCTTC
13 | TRBJ2-5 | few | TRBD1 | TRBV5-1 | CASSLGQGETQYF | TGCGCCAGCAGCTTGGGACAGGGAGAGACCCAGTACTTC
14 | TRBJ2-4 | . | . | TRBV10-2 | CASSSGLAKNIQYF | TGCGCCAGCAGCTCCGGCCTAGCCAAAAACATTCAGTACTTC
13 | TRBJ1-3 | . | TRBD1 | TRBV11-2 | CASSRDRENTIYF | TGTGCCAGCAGCCGGGACAGGGAAAACACCATATATTTT
15 | TRBJ1-1 | . | . | TRBV27 | CASSLSVGVNTEAFF | TGTGCCAGCAGTTTATCGGTAGGAGTGAACACTGAAGCTTTCTTT
15 | TRBJ2-4 | . | . | TRBV21-1 | CASSKRQGAKNIQYF | TGTGCCAGCAGCAAAAGACAGGGGGCCAAAAACATTCAGTACTTC
14 | TRBJ2-1 | . | . | TRBV4-2 | CASSLTEAELEQFF | TGTGCCAGCAGCCTGACAGAAGCGGAGCTTGAGCAGTTCTTC
13 | TRBJ1-2 | . | . | TRBV13 | CASSRQANYGYTF | TGTGCCAGCAGCAGACAAGCTAACTATGGCTACACCTTC
15 | TRBJ1-1 | . | TRBD1 | TRBV19 | CASNTDRGFLSEAFF | TGTGCCAGTAACACTGACAGGGGGTTTCTCTCTGAAGCTTTCTTT
14 | TRBJ2-2 | . | . | TRBV19 | CASSSRGESGELFF | TGTGCCAGTAGTAGTCGGGGCGAGTCCGGGGAGCTGTTTTTT
15 | TRBJ2-3 | . | TRBD2 | TRBV28 | CASSSLAGSTDTQYF | TGTGCCAGCAGTTCTCTAGCGGGGAGCACAGATACGCAGTATTTT